These 21 T cell receptor beta chains share one sample of origin, sequenced in a study of CD8+ T cells in alopecia areata. Following RNA extraction, reverse transcription yielded cDNA that acted as the sequencing template. The method was immunoSEQ multiplex PCR; TCRdb's version includes in-frame clones alone and lacks a portion of them. The profile shows about 270,000 clones, over 45% of them singletons. Treatment indicated: oral pan-JAK inhibitor, 5-10 mg twice daily. The sequencing here drew on CD4+ T cells sorted from blood, taken around week 52, from a patient treated with tofacitinib. The receptors were sampled from a human donor with alopecia areata.

This clone showed up just a few times. The gene calls are TRBV5-1 and TRBJ2-7; perhaps D is TRBD1 or TRBD2 (7 bases each). The CDR3 runs to 12 residues. V was trimmed by 5 bases and J by 6 bases, leaving 12 bases between them. Per germline, CDR1 SGHRS and CDR2 YFSETQ. The CDR3 loop reads CASRTGEGEQYF. CDR3 DNA: TGCGCCAGCAGAACAGGGGAGGGCGAGCAGTACTTC.

This chain connects TRBV27 to TRBJ2-5, with D perhaps TRBD2 (5 bases). The germline V gene has CDR1 MNHEY and CDR2 SMNVEV (reference sequence). The V gene lost 4 bases and the J gene lost 4 bases, with 10 bases spanning the gap. The CDR3 extends over 13 amino acids. CDR3 in amino acids: CASSSASLETQYF. In DNA, the CDR3 is TGTGCCAGCAGTTCGGCTAGCCTAGAGACCCAGTACTTC.

The rearrangement uses TRBV6-1 and TRBJ1-2; D is unresolved. CDR3 length: 14 amino acids. Germline CDR1 MNHNS, CDR2 SASEGT. V lost 2 bases to trimming and J lost 5 bases, with 12 bases between them. The CDR3 DNA sequence: TGTGCCAGCAGTGAATCTGGTAGGGTTTATGGCTACACCTTC. Protein sequence: CASSESGRVYGYTF.

The rearrangement uses TRBV25-1 and TRBJ2-5; the match to TRBD1 covers 9 bases. CDR3 length: 16 residues. V lost 7 bases and J lost 3; bases outside the gene matches: 12. Germline assignment: CDR1 MGHDK and CDR2 SYGVNS. The CDR3 protein is CASTPQNRGRKETQYF. In nucleotides, the CDR3 is TGTGCCAGCACCCCTCAGAACAGGGGGCGAAAAGAGACCCAGTACTTC.

This chain uses TRBV6-1 with TRBJ1-5; maybe TRBD1 (6 bases). V lost 2 bases and J lost 12, with 26 bases in between. The germline gives CDR1 MNHNS, CDR2 SASEGT. This CDR3 has 17 residues. The CDR3 DNA sequence: TGTGCCAGCAGTGAATTACCCCGGGGGCGTGTAAGCCAGGGCCAGCATTTT. This translates into CASSELPRGRVSQGQHF.

This clone was detected only a few times. The chain has TRBV7-2 and TRBJ2-7; TRBD2 matches 13 bases. The trim removed 5 bases at V and 1 base at J, leaving 5 bases unmatched. The CDR3 is 16 residues long. Germline V gives CDR1 SGHTA, CDR2 FQGNSA. The CDR3 region has the DNA TGTGCCAGCAGCCGCCGGACTAGCGGGGGATCCTACGAGCAGTACTTC. Translating it yields CASSRRTSGGSYEQYF.

Concerning this clone itself: Other DNA sequences within the sample encode an identical CDR3. The genes are TRBV20-1 and TRBJ2-5; D is unresolved. This CDR3 contains 11 residues. V lost 0 bases and J 5 bases, leaving 4 bases between the germline ends. Germline-derived CDR1 and CDR2 are DFQATT and SNEGSKA (reference sequence). The CDR3 spells CSARDRETQYF. In nucleotides, the CDR3 is TGCAGTGCTAGAGATAGGGAGACCCAGTACTTC.

This clone came up a few times. The rearrangement joins TRBV4-3 to TRBJ2-3, with D unresolved. Germline V gene data show CDR1 as LGHNA and CDR2 as YSLEER. The CDR3 has 15 residues. The germline V and J ends were trimmed by 1 base and 1 base, with 9 bases remaining between them. This CDR3 is CASSQVGSGTDTQYF. CDR3 nucleotide sequence: TGCGCCAGCAGCCAAGTGGGGTCCGGCACAGATACGCAGTATTTT.

The rearrangement uses TRBV7-8 and TRBJ1-5, with D perhaps matching TRBD1 (5 bases). V was shortened by 7 bases and J by 4 bases, with 14 bases between the two germline ends. Germline values: CDR1 SGHVS, CDR2 FQNEAQ. The CDR3 runs to 14 residues. The CDR3 loop reads CASTPRDRNQPQHF. DNA of the CDR3: TGTGCCAGCACCCCTCGGGACCGAAATCAGCCCCAGCATTTT.

This sequence joins TRBV30 and TRBJ1-5; 8 nucleotides line up with TRBD1. V lost 1 base to trimming and J lost 3 bases; unmatched junction nucleotides: 2. Germline lookup yields CDR1 GTSNPN and CDR2 SVGIG (reference sequence). The CDR3 is made up of 14 amino acids. CDR3: CAWSADRVNQPQHF. CDR3 coding DNA: TGTGCCTGGAGTGCGGACAGGGTCAATCAGCCCCAGCATTTT.

This rearrangement joins TRBV29-1 to TRBJ1-2, with TRBD1 identical over 11 bases. This CDR3 is built from 13 residues. Germline CDR1 SQVTM, CDR2 ANQGSEA. The V segment lost 7 bases and the J segment 5 bases; nucleotides outside the gene matches: 6. DNA for the CDR3: TGCAGCGCCTCAGGACAGGGGGCTTATGGCTACACCTTC. This gives the protein CSASGQGAYGYTF. The whole variable domain, filled in from reference TRBV29-1 and TRBJ1-2, reads SAVISQKPSRDICQRGTSLTIQCQVDSQVTMMFWYRQQPGQSLTLIATANQGSEATYESGFVIDKFPISRPNLTFSTLTVSNMSPEDSSIYLCSASGQGAYGYTFGSGTRLTVV.

The V and J genes are TRBV7-9 and TRBJ2-3; 7 bases are a match to TRBD1. The germline V gene encodes CDR1 SEHNR and CDR2 FQNEAQ (reference sequence). CDR3 size: 12 residues. Unmatched junction bases numbered 4, after V lost 7 bases and J lost 6 bases. The CDR3 reads CASTTGVDTQYF. CDR3 nucleotides: TGTGCCAGCACCACAGGGGTGGATACGCAGTATTTT.

This chain links TRBV30 with TRBJ2-3; D uncertain. V dropped 3 bases and J dropped 2 bases, with 9 bases sitting between them. The CDR3 contains 13 residues. Germline V gene sequence: CDR1 GTSNPN, CDR2 SVGIG (reference sequence). In DNA, the CDR3 is TGTGCCTGGAGGGGGTTCAACACAGATACGCAGTATTTT. Encoded protein: CAWRGFNTDTQYF.

The CDR3 nucleotides are TGTGCCTGGAGTACTGAAATCAATCAGCCCCAGCATTTT. This translates into CAWSTEINQPQHF. The chain recombines TRBV30 with TRBJ1-5; D unresolved. CDR1 is GTSNPN and CDR2 is SVGIG in the germline V gene (reference sequence). The CDR3 extends over 13 amino acids. Trimming shortened V by 2 bases and J by 3 bases, and 8 bases separated the two germline ends.

This chain links TRBV10-3 with TRBJ2-5; 11 nucleotides agree with TRBD1. The length of the CDR3 is 15 residues. The ends lost 7 bases at V and 4 bases at J; junction bases unmatched: 8. Germline CDR1 ENHRY, CDR2 SYGVKD. CDR3 DNA sequence: TGTGCCATCAAATCATCCGGGACAGGGGGAGAGACCCAGTACTTC. It specifies CAIKSSGTGGETQYF.

The V call is TRBV2, the J call TRBJ1-5, with TRBD1 matching over 7 bases. The CDR3 covers 13 residues. Germline V gives CDR1 SNHLY, CDR2 FYNNEI. Trimming cost V 0 bases and J 13 bases; bases outside gene matches: 6. The CDR3 DNA follows: TGTGCCAGCAGTGAAGCGGAGGACAGGCCTCAGCATTTT. Translated: CASSEAEDRPQHF.

This clone was counted only a few times. The V and J genes are TRBV7-2 and TRBJ2-7, with 8 bases that match TRBD2. Per the germline V gene, CDR1 is SGHTA and CDR2 is FQGNSA. This CDR3 is 12 amino acids long. This CDR3 reads CASGGGLYEQYF. In nucleotides, the CDR3 is TGTGCAAGCGGCGGGGGGCTTTACGAGCAGTACTTC.

This sequence joins TRBV6-1 and TRBJ1-3; D gene unclear. The CDR3 is made up of 14 amino acids. Germline V gene data show CDR1 as MNHNS and CDR2 as SASEGT. V dropped 11 bases and J dropped 2 bases, with 16 bases sitting between them. The CDR3 reads CASSIAATGNTIYF. In DNA form, the CDR3 reads TGTGCCTCATCTATCGCGGCGACTGGAAACACCATATATTTT.

The V and J genes are TRBV9 and TRBJ1-1; D unresolved. This CDR3 is 13 amino acids long. From germline, CDR1 is SGDLS and CDR2 YYNGEE. With 4 bases removed from V and 8 bases from J, the gap between germline ends came to 15 bases. CDR3 sequence reads: CASSITRTGEAFF. The CDR3 DNA is TGTGCCAGCAGCATAACAAGGACTGGAGAAGCTTTCTTT.

The gene calls are TRBV29-1 and TRBJ2-3, with a weak D call TRBD2 (6 bases). The CDR3 contains 13 residues. The V gene's germline CDR1 is SQVTM and CDR2 ANQGSEA. Between the trimmed V and J ends, which lost 3 bases and 2 bases, there was a span of 9 bases. The CDR3 nucleotides read TGCAGCGTTGATCGCGGGGACACAGATACGCAGTATTTT. Translation gives CSVDRGDTDTQYF.

The rearrangement joins TRBV7-2 to TRBJ1-6; D is unclear. This CDR3 spans 11 amino acids. V was clipped by 5 bases and J by 9 bases, with 5 bases between them. CDR1 and CDR2 from the germline V gene are SGHTA and FQGNSA. The CDR3 loop reads CASSQSSPLHF. The CDR3, as DNA: TGTGCCAGCAGCCAAAGTTCACCCCTCCACTTT. Full variable domain (outside the CDR3, taken from reference TRBV7-2 and TRBJ1-6): GAGVSQSPSNKVTEKGKDVELRCDPISGHTALYWYRQSLGQGLEFLIYFQGNSAPDKSGLPSDRFSAERTGGSVSTLTIQRTQQEDSAVYLCASSQSSPLHFGNGTRLTVT.